The T cell receptor (beta chain) under discussion was sequenced for a study of control samples from healthy donors and cancer patients (dated by TCRdb to about 2020). Library generation was performed with the immunoSEQ multiplex PCR assay. TCRdb took over this immuneACCESS table, retaining in-frame rearrangements with V and J assigned. Such tables are incomplete; in checked studies, under half of the missing clones stem from an unresolved V gene, and the remainder is unexplained. This sample lists about 92,000 clones; roughly 86% were detected once. The top ten clonotypes cover approximately 9.8% of the sample. Regarding this clone: It has no known antigen specificity. No qualities accompany the bases; no much larger clone lies one base away.

The CDR3 measures 11 amino acids from cysteine to phenylalanine. Left in the record is the CDR3 DNA by itself, 33 bases read in frame from the first base. V loses 4 bases, J loses 8 bases, and the germline ends lie 11 bases apart. From a lookup of the germline V gene, CDR1 and CDR2 are SQVTM and ANQGSEA. The receptor's source is a woman aged 55-70 years in good health. The chain links TRBV29-1 with TRBJ1-2; confidence is insufficient to name the D gene. The sequenced material came from blood. The nucleotide sequence is TGCAGCGTTGGCGGGGTGGGAGGCTACACCTTC. Its coded protein is CSVGGVGGYTF.